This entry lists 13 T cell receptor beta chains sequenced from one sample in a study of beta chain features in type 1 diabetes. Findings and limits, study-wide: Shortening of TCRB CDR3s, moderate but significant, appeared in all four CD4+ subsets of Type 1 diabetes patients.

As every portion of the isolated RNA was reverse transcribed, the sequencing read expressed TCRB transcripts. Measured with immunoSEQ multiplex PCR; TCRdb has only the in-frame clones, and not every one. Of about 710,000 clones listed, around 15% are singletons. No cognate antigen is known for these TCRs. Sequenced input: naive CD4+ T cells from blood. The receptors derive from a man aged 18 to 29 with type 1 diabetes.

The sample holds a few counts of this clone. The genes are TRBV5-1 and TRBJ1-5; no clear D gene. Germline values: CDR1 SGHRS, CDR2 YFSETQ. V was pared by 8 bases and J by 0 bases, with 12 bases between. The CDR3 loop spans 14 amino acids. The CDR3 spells CASREGNSNQPQHF. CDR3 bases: TGCGCCAGTCGGGAAGGGAATAGCAATCAGCCCCAGCATTTT.

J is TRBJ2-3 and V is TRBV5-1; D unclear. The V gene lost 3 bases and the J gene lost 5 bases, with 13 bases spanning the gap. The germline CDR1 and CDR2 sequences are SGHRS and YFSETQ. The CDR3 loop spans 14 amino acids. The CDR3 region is CASSSLPEGDTQYF. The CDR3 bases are TGCGCCAGCAGCTCCCTCCCGGAAGGAGATACGCAGTATTTT.

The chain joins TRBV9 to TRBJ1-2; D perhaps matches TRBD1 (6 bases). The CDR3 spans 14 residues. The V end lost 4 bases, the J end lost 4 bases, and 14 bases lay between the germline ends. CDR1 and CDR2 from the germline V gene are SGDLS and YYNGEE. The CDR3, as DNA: TGTGCCAGCAGCTCCAGAGGGGGGGGCTATGGCTACACCTTC. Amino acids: CASSSRGGGYGYTF.

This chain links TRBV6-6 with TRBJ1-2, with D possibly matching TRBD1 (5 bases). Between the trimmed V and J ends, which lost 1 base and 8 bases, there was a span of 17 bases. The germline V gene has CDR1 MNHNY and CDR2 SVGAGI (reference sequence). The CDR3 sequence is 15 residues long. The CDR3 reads CASSYLSGRERGYTF. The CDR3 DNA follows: TGTGCCAGCAGTTACTTGTCCGGCAGGGAGCGGGGCTACACCTTC.

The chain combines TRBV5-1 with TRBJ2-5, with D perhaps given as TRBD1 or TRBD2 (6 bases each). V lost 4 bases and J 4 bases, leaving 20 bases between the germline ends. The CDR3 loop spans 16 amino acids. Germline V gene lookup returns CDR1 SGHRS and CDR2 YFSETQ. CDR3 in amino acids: CASSMGGLQGGETQYF. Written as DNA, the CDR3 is TGCGCCAGCAGCATGGGGGGCCTACAAGGTGGAGAGACCCAGTACTTC.

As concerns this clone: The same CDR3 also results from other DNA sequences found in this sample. CDR3 residues: CASSVGTEYSNQPQHF. CDR3 bases: TGTGCCAGCAGCGTAGGGACGGAGTATAGCAATCAGCCCCAGCATTTT. The V call is TRBV9, the J call TRBJ1-5; D remains unclear. Per germline, CDR1 SGDLS and CDR2 YYNGEE. V shed 0 bases and J shed 0 bases, with 10 bases lying between them. CDR3 length: 16 residues.

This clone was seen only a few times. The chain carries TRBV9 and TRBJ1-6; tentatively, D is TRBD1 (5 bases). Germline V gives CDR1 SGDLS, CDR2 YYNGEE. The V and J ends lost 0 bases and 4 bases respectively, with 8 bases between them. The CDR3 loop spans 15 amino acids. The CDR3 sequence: CASSVGDGYNSPLHF. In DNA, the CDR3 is TGTGCCAGCAGCGTAGGGGACGGATATAATTCACCCCTCCACTTT.

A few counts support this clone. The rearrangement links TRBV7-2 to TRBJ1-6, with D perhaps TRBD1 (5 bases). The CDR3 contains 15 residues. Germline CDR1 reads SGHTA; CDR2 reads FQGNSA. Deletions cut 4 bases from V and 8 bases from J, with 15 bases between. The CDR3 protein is CASSSTGLADSPLHF. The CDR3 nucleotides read TGTGCCAGCAGCTCCACGGGACTGGCGGATTCACCCCTCCACTTT.

In DNA, the CDR3 is TGTGCCAGCAGTTTAGCCGGGACAGCCTACGAGCAGTACTTC. Translating it yields CASSLAGTAYEQYF. This sequence joins TRBV28 and TRBJ2-7; 7 positions agree with TRBD1. The CDR3 consists of 14 residues. CDR1 MDHEN and CDR2 SYDVKM come from the germline V gene. J lost 2 bases, V lost 2 bases, and 3 bases had no gene match.

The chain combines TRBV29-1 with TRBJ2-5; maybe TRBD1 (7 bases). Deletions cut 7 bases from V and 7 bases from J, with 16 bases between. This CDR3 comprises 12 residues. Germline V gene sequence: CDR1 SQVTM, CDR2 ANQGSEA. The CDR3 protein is CSAGDSRTTQYF. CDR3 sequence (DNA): TGCAGCGCGGGGGACAGCCGGACGACCCAGTACTTC.

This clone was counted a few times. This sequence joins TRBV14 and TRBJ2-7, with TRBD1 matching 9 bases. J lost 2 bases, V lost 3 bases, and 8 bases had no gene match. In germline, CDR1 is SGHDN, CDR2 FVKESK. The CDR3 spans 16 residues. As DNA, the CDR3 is TGTGCCAGCAGCCACTTACCGGGACAGGGAACCTACGAGCAGTACTTC. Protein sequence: CASSHLPGQGTYEQYF. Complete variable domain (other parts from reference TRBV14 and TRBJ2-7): EAGVTQFPSHSVIEKGQTVTLRCDPISGHDNLYWYRRVMGKEIKFLLHFVKESKQDESGMPNNRFLAERTGGTYSTLKVQPAELEDSGVYFCASSHLPGQGTYEQYFGPGTRLTVT.

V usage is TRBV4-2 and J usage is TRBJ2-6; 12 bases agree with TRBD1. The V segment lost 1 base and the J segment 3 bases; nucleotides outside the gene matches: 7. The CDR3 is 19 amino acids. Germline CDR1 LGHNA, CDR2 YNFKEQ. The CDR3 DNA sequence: TGTGCCAGCAGCCAAGGCCCGGGACAGGGGGCCTTTGGGGCCAACGTCCTGACTTTC. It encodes CASSQGPGQGAFGANVLTF.

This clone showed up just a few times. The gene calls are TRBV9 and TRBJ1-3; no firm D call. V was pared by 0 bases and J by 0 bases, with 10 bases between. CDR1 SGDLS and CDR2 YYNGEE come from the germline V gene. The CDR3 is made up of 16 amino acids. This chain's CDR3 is CASSVAPPDSGNTIYF. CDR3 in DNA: TGTGCCAGCAGCGTAGCCCCCCCTGACTCTGGAAACACCATATATTTT.